Listed below are T cell receptor beta chains from one sample, sequenced in a study of shared clonotypes between healthy human individuals. Generated by immunoSEQ multiplex PCR, the TCRdb table keeps only in-frame clones and is missing some. The sample contains about 1 million clones, approximately 68% of which appear only once. What was sequenced was memory CD4+ T cells sorted from blood. The receptor source for this set is a man younger than 35 in good health. The CDR3 runs from the conserved cysteine through the conserved F or W. D genes are given only for firm matches. Size is omitted from some rows. Given values are once, few, many or a class for expanded clones.

>-|TRBV7-2|TRBD1|TRBJ2-1
TGTGCCAGCAGCTTAGACAGGGACAGCAATGAGCAGTTCTTC
CASSLDRDSNEQFF
>-|TRBV5-1|-|TRBJ2-6
TGCGCCAGCAGCTTGACACGGGACCCCTCTGGGGCCAACGTCCTGACTTTC
CASSLTRDPSGANVLTF
>-|TRBV25-1|-|TRBJ2-7
TGTGCCAGCAGTGAGGGGGCTCGTCGCGAGCAGTACTTC
CASSEGARREQYF
>-|TRBV9|-|TRBJ2-3
TGTGCCAGCAGCGTAGAAGGGGCCCCACTCGATACGCAGTATTTT
CASSVEGAPLDTQYF
>once|TRBV4-1|TRBD1|TRBJ2-7
TGCGCCAGCAGCCAAAACCTTGGGACAGGGAACGAGCAGTACTTC
CASSQNLGTGNEQYF
>-|TRBV4-2|TRBD1|TRBJ1-1
TGTGCCAGCAGCCAAGATGACAGGGCGTCTATTGAAGCTTTCTTT
CASSQDDRASIEAFF
>-|TRBV20-1|-|TRBJ2-1
TGCAGTGCACCTAAATACAATGAGCAGTTCTTC
CSAPKYNEQFF
>many|TRBV4-1|-|TRBJ1-2
TGCGCCAGCAGCTTCAGTTCCGGCTACACCTTC
CASSFSSGYTF
>-|TRBV7-9|-|TRBJ2-1
TGTGCCAGCAGCCGCGACTACAATGAGCAGTTCTTC
CASSRDYNEQFF
>-|TRBV6-5|TRBD1|TRBJ2-3
TGTGCCAGCAGCCCGACAGGGGCTAGCACAGATACGCAGTATTTT
CASSPTGASTDTQYF
>-|TRBV30|TRBD2|TRBJ2-1
TGTGCCCTGAGACTAGCGGGGGTCTACAATGAGCAGTTCTTC
CALRLAGVYNEQFF
>-|TRBV18|-|TRBJ2-7
TGTGCCAGCTCAACGACACAGGGTCTTAGCGAGCAGTACTTC
CASSTTQGLSEQYF
>-|TRBV29-1|-|TRBJ1-1
TGCATCGCACATGAAGGGGGCACTGAAGCTTTCTTT
CIAHEGGTEAFF
>-|TRBV14|-|TRBJ2-4
TGTGCCAGCAGCCAAAGAGGGGTCGGAAACATTCAGTACTTC
CASSQRGVGNIQYF
>-|TRBV7-2|-|TRBJ1-3
TGTGCCAGCAGCTCGAATAGCCGGGGGAAAGGGGCTGGAAACACCATATATTTT
CASSSNSRGKGAGNTIYF
>few|TRBV2|TRBD1|TRBJ2-2
TGTGCCAGCAGGCAACAGGGGGCGAACACCGGGGAGCTGTTTTTT
CASRQQGANTGELFF
>-|TRBV29-1|TRBD1|TRBJ1-5
TGCAGCGTTACACAGGGGGCCGGTCAGCCCCAGCATTTT
CSVTQGAGQPQHF
>-|TRBV7-2|TRBD1|TRBJ1-5
TGTGCCAGCAGCCTAACAGGGGTTGATCAGCCCCAGCATTTT
CASSLTGVDQPQHF
>-|TRBV5-1|-|TRBJ2-7
TGCGCCAGCAGCTTGCCCTACGAGCAGTACTTC
CASSLPYEQYF
>-|TRBV7-8|-|TRBJ1-2
TGTGCCAGCAGCTTTTCCTTGAGGGTTACTAACTATGGCTACACCTTC
CASSFSLRVTNYGYTF